The 19 T cell receptor beta chains below come from one sample, sequenced in a study of cytomegalovirus exposure and HLA in healthy donors. Assay used: immunoSEQ multiplex PCR; TCRdb lists only in-frame clones, some missing. The sample has fewer than 250,000 clones, over 75% seen once. What was sequenced was PBMCs. The receptors here all came from a woman aged 18-30 years in good health and CMV-seropositive.

V is TRBV2 and J is TRBJ2-1; 9 bases align to TRBD2. CDR1 and CDR2 from the germline V gene are SNHLY and FYNNEI. The CDR3 has 14 amino acids. Trimming cost V 7 bases and J 10 bases; bases outside gene matches: 11. DNA for the CDR3: TGTGCCAGCAAGCCACGGGGACTAGCAGGAGAGCAGTTCTTC. Residues: CASKPRGLAGEQFF.

The V and J genes are TRBV7-9 and TRBJ1-3, with D unclear. This CDR3 spans 16 amino acids. Trimming took off 5 bases at V and 0 bases at J, with 14 bases between the two ends. CDR1 is SEHNR and CDR2 is FQNEAQ in the germline V gene (reference sequence). The chain's CDR3 is CASSPNPQYSGNTIYF. In DNA, the CDR3 is TGTGCCAGCAGCCCGAACCCTCAGTACTCTGGAAACACCATATATTTT. Full variable domain (missing parts from reference TRBV7-9 and TRBJ1-3): DTGVSQNPRHKITKRGQNVTFRCDPISEHNRLYWYRQTLGQGPEFLTYFQNEAQLEKSRLLSDRFSAERPKGSFSTLEIQRTEQGDSAMYLCASSPNPQYSGNTIYFGEGSWLTVV.

Worth noting for this clone: The same CDR3 arises from other DNA sequences in this sample as well. V gene TRBV6-5 combines with J gene TRBJ2-1; no clear D. Germline V gives CDR1 MNHEY, CDR2 SVGAGI. With 8 bases removed from V and 6 bases from J, the gap between germline ends came to 8 bases. The CDR3 has 11 residues. The CDR3 is CASRTLNEQFF. The CDR3 DNA is TGTGCCAGCCGAACTCTCAATGAGCAGTTCTTC.

The chain combines TRBV9 with TRBJ1-2; D is ambiguous. Germline loops: CDR1 SGDLS, CDR2 YYNGEE. The CDR3 runs to 14 residues. V was pared by 3 bases and J by 5 bases, with 14 bases between. CDR3 sequence: CASSGQVDRYGYTF. As DNA, the CDR3 is TGTGCCAGCAGCGGCCAGGTCGATCGGTATGGCTACACCTTC.

CDR3 in DNA: TGTGCCAGCTCACCACCGGAAGACAGCCAAGAAGCTTTCTTT. It yields the protein CASSPPEDSQEAFF. V gene TRBV18 combines with J gene TRBJ1-1; perhaps TRBD1 as D (5 bases). From germline, CDR1 is KGHSH and CDR2 LQKENI. Between the trimmed V and J ends, which lost 0 bases and 8 bases, there was a span of 13 bases. The CDR3 covers 14 residues.

The chain combines TRBV7-9 with TRBJ1-1, with D hard to call. The CDR3 is 13 residues long. V shed 1 base and J shed 3 bases, with 6 bases lying between them. Germline CDR1 reads SEHNR; CDR2 reads FQNEAQ (reference sequence). CDR3 protein: CASSLVGDTEAFF. CDR3 nucleotides: TGTGCCAGCAGCTTAGTCGGGGACACTGAAGCTTTCTTT.

The CDR3 sequence is CASSLGDYFPQNEQFF. The CDR3 DNA reads as TGTGCCAGCAGCTTAGGTGACTATTTCCCCCAAAATGAGCAGTTCTTC. The chain is built from TRBV7-2 and TRBJ2-1, with D possibly matching TRBD2 (5 bases). Germline V gene data show CDR1 as SGHTA and CDR2 as FQGNSA. This CDR3 contains 16 residues. The V end was cut by 1 base, the J end by 7 bases, with 17 bases between.

The rearrangement links TRBV11-2 to TRBJ2-7, with 10 bases aligning to TRBD2. CDR1 SGHAT and CDR2 FQNNGV come from the germline V gene. V was pared by 5 bases and J by 4 bases, with 8 bases of the junction left unmatched. The CDR3 consists of 15 residues. CDR3 nucleotide sequence: TGTGCCAGCAGCGCTCAGCGGGAGGGCCTTTACGAGCAGTACTTC. Translation: CASSAQREGLYEQYF.

The chain links TRBV5-4 to TRBJ2-3; no definite D call. The CDR3 contains 15 residues. Trimming took 1 base from V and 2 from J, leaving 11 bases between them. CDR1 and CDR2 from the germline V gene are SGHNT and YYREEE (reference sequence). In DNA form, the CDR3 reads TGTGCCAGCAGCTTGTTTGGCGGAGCCACAGATACGCAGTATTTT. Its translation is CASSLFGGATDTQYF.

The chain couples TRBV28 to TRBJ2-6; TRBD2 aligns across 7 bases. The CDR3 is 16 amino acids. Trimming cost V 7 bases and J 0 bases; bases outside gene matches: 6. Germline CDR1 and CDR2: MDHEN and SYDVKM. In nucleotides, the CDR3 is TGTGCCAGCATGGGGGGGTCATACTCTGGGGCCAACGTCCTGACTTTC. Amino acid sequence: CASMGGSYSGANVLTF.

The rearrangement links TRBV29-1 to TRBJ2-1, with 9 positions matching TRBD1. Unmatched junction bases numbered 7, after V lost 6 bases and J lost 4 bases. The germline V gene has CDR1 SQVTM and CDR2 ANQGSEA. This CDR3 has 14 amino acids. This chain's CDR3 is CSVSGGTGYNEQFF. CDR3 coding DNA: TGCAGCGTGAGTGGGGGGACAGGGTACAATGAGCAGTTCTTC.

V gene TRBV2 combines with J gene TRBJ2-3, with D perhaps matching TRBD1 (7 bases). The germline V and J ends were trimmed by 5 bases and 4 bases, with 16 bases remaining between them. The CDR3 runs 15 residues. In germline, CDR1 is SNHLY, CDR2 FYNNEI. The CDR3 region has the DNA TGTGCCAGCAGTCAGGGGGGCGGGACCTCAGATACGCAGTATTTT. Protein product: CASSQGGGTSDTQYF.

This sequence joins TRBV5-1 and TRBJ1-2; 8 nucleotides match TRBD1. V lost 3 bases and J lost 1; bases outside the gene matches: 8. Germline loops: CDR1 SGHRS, CDR2 YFSETQ. CDR3 size: 16 residues. The CDR3: CASSSPGQGRNYGYTF. The DNA for the CDR3 is TGCGCCAGCAGCTCCCCCGGACAGGGCCGTAACTATGGCTACACCTTC.

The chain combines TRBV29-1 with TRBJ2-7; 10 nucleotides line up with TRBD1. Per the germline V gene, CDR1 is SQVTM and CDR2 is ANQGSEA. With 1 base clipped from V and 3 bases from J, the junction kept 9 bases outside the gene matches. The CDR3 has 16 residues. CDR3 DNA sequence: TGCAGCGTTGAAGCCATCGGGACAGGGGTGGTCTACGAGCAGTACTTC. This sequence encodes CSVEAIGTGVVYEQYF.

CDR3 in amino acids: CASSYSRDSGYEQYF. The CDR3, as DNA: TGTGCCAGCAGTTACTCGCGGGACTCTGGCTACGAGCAGTACTTC. The V call is TRBV6-6, the J call TRBJ2-7; TRBD2 might be the D (6 bases). The germline V gene has CDR1 MNHNY and CDR2 SVGAGI (reference sequence). V lost 0 bases, J lost 3 bases, and 12 bases lay in between. The CDR3 consists of 15 residues.

The V gene is TRBV7-9, the J gene TRBJ2-7, with 10 bases aligning to TRBD2. The CDR3 is 16 residues long. The germline V gene encodes CDR1 SEHNR and CDR2 FQNEAQ (reference sequence). V was pared by 1 base and J by 7 bases, with 10 bases of the junction left unmatched. CDR3 region: CASSLDLAGDVEEQYF. CDR3 bases: TGTGCCAGCAGCTTAGACCTAGCGGGAGATGTTGAAGAGCAGTACTTC. Combining the CDR3 with reference TRBV7-9 and TRBJ2-7 gives the whole variable domain DTGVSQNPRHKITKRGQNVTFRCDPISEHNRLYWYRQTLGQGPEFLTYFQNEAQLEKSRLLSDRFSAERPKGSFSTLEIQRTEQGDSAMYLCASSLDLAGDVEEQYFGPGTRLTVT.

The chain links TRBV5-4 to TRBJ2-7, with a tentative D call TRBD2 (5 bases). V was cut by 4 bases and J by 6 bases, with 14 bases left in between. The germline V gene encodes CDR1 SGHNT and CDR2 YYREEE (reference sequence). The CDR3 has 13 residues. The CDR3 here is CASSLAQAGEQYF. In nucleotides, the CDR3 is TGTGCCAGCAGCCTGGCCCAGGCGGGCGAGCAGTACTTC.

J is TRBJ1-1 and V is TRBV2; 8 bases are a match to TRBD1. J was trimmed by 4 bases and V by 7 bases; bases with no gene match: 14. The CDR3 length is 16 residues. The germline gives CDR1 SNHLY, CDR2 FYNNEI. This CDR3 is CASITRDRRVGTEAFF. The DNA of the CDR3 is TGTGCCAGCATTACGAGGGACAGGAGGGTAGGCACTGAAGCTTTCTTT.

The chain combines TRBV9 with TRBJ2-1, with 11 bases fitting TRBD2. The CDR3 is 15 residues long. Germline V lookup: CDR1 SGDLS, CDR2 YYNGEE. After removal of 8 bases from V and 4 bases from J, the junction contained 8 bases not matched to a gene. The CDR3: CASSSGLADYNEQFF. The CDR3 DNA sequence: TGTGCCAGTAGCTCGGGACTAGCGGATTACAATGAGCAGTTCTTC.